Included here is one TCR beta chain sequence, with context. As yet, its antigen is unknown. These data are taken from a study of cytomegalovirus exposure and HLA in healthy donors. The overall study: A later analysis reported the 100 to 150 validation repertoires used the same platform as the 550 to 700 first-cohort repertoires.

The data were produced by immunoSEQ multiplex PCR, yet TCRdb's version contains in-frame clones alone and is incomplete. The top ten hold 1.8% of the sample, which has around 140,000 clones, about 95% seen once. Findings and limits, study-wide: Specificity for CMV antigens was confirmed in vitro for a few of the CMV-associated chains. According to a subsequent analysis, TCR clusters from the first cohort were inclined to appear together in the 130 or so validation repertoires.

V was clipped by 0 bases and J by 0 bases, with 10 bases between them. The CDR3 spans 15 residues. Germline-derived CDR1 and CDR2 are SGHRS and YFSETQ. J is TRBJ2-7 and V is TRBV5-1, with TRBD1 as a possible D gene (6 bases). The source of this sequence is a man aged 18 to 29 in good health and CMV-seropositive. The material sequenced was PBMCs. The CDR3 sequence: CASSLGGGNSYEQYF. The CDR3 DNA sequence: TGCGCCAGCAGCTTGGGAGGGGGAAACTCCTACGAGCAGTACTTC. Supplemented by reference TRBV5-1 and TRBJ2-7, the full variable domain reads KAGVTQTPRYLIKTRGQQVTLSCSPISGHRSVSWYQQTPGQGLQFLFEYFSETQRNKGNFPGRFSGRQFSNSRSEMNVSTLELGDSALYLCASSLGGGNSYEQYFGPGTRLTVT.